This entry concerns a single T cell receptor beta chain. This specimen comes from a study of shared clonotypes between healthy human individuals. The CDR3 sequence is 15 residues long. Germline values: CDR1 MDHEN, CDR2 SYDVKM. V was cut by 3 bases and J by 7 bases, with 13 bases left in between. Genomic DNA of each subset was evenly split across several immunoSEQ plates. Tens of thousands of T cell genomes, or roughly 180 ng DNA, went into the sorted-subset replicate PCRs. In the source study's methods: Junction-only sequences without quality scores came from ImmunoSEQ, so filtering differed. The repertoire was sequenced with immunoSEQ multiplex PCR; TCRdb's copy has only in-frame clones and lacks some. That table furnishes V, J and clone size, whereas the DNA furnished D and trimming. The repertoire holds around 1.6 million clones, roughly 98% seen once, with roughly 0.45% in the top ten. The study drew its donors from healthy HIV-negative adults without recent acute infections or vaccinations.

This TCR derives from a man aged 25-45 years in good health. Source material: naive CD4+ T cells sorted from blood. Subset: CD45RA+ positively selected. The chain uses TRBV28 and TRBJ2-6; D possibly corresponds to TRBD1 (5 bases). The CDR3 loop is CASSLGRVLANVLTF. CDR3 sequence (DNA): TGTGCCAGCAGTTTGGGCAGGGTTCTAGCCAACGTCCTGACTTTC.